These T cell receptor beta chains were read from a single sample in a study of shared clonotypes between healthy human individuals. Profiled with immunoSEQ multiplex PCR; TCRdb holds only in-frame clones, not every one. The table records 600,000 to 700,000 clones, around 73% of them present only once. The material sequenced was memory CD4+ T cells sorted from blood. These receptors were obtained from a woman aged 25 to 39 in good health. CDR3s include the opening cysteine and the closing phenylalanine or tryptophan. Fields, in order: clone size, D gene, V gene, J gene, CDR3 DNA, CDR3 protein. D genes are given only for firm matches. Rows give clone size only sometimes, using once, few, many, or a class for an expanded clone.

>-|-|TRBV2|TRBJ1-1
TGTGCCAGCAGTATTTGGGCAGACTCTAACACTGAAGCTTTCTTT
CASSIWADSNTEAFF
>few|-|TRBV19|TRBJ1-3
TGTGCCAGTAGTATAACTTCGGTTTCCTCTGGAAACACCATATATTTT
CASSITSVSSGNTIYF
>-|-|TRBV5-1|TRBJ2-2
TGCGCCAGCAGCTACCTACGAAGCGGTAACACCGGGGAGCTGTTTTTT
CASSYLRSGNTGELFF
>-|-|TRBV5-1|TRBJ2-2
TGCGCCAGCAGCCTCGCCCGGACGACGAGGGAGCTGTTTTTT
CASSLARTTRELFF
>-|TRBD2|TRBV7-2|TRBJ2-5
TGTGCCAGCAGCCCGTGGACTAGCGGGAGGTTGGAGACCCAGTACTTC
CASSPWTSGRLETQYF
>-|TRBD1|TRBV5-1|TRBJ2-7
TGCGCCAGCAGCCCGAGACAGGGGGCGCGGTACGAGCAGTACTTC
CASSPRQGARYEQYF
>few|-|TRBV23-1|TRBJ1-5
TGCGCCAGCAGTCCAGGGGCCAGTCAGCCCCAGCATTTT
CASSPGASQPQHF
>many|TRBD1|TRBV18|TRBJ1-2
TGTGCCAGCTCACAAACCGGTGACAGGGGTCGCTACACCTTC
CASSQTGDRGRYTF
>-|TRBD1|TRBV25-1|TRBJ2-1
TGTGCCAGCAGTGCTCAGGGGGACTACAATGAGCAGTTCTTC
CASSAQGDYNEQFF
>-|-|TRBV12-1|TRBJ2-7
TGTGCCAGCAGCCCGAGACTAGCGGGAGAGGGGTACTACGAGCAGTACTTC
CASSPRLAGEGYYEQYF
>few|TRBD2|TRBV29-1|TRBJ2-2
TGCAGCGTTTCACTAGCGGGAGGTCCCGGGGAGCTGTTTTTT
CSVSLAGGPGELFF
>-|-|TRBV11-2|TRBJ1-5
TGTGCCAGCAGCTTAGATCGGAATCAGCCCCAGCATTTT
CASSLDRNQPQHF
>-|TRBD1|TRBV19|TRBJ1-1
TGTGCCAGTAGCGACAGGGGGCTCGGTGAAGCTTTCTTT
CASSDRGLGEAFF
>-|TRBD1|TRBV11-3|TRBJ2-2
TGTGCCAGCAGCGCAGGTCCCGGGACAGGGACGAACACCGGGGAGCTGTTTTTT
CASSAGPGTGTNTGELFF
>few|-|TRBV6-1|TRBJ2-7
TGTGCCAGCAGTGAAGTTACAGGGCGCGAGCAGTACTTC
CASSEVTGREQYF
>-|TRBD2|TRBV27|TRBJ2-4
TGTGCCAGCAGTCTCGGGACTAGTTGGGCCAAAAACATTCAGTACTTC
CASSLGTSWAKNIQYF
>-|-|TRBV10-3|TRBJ2-2
TGTGCCATCAGTGAGTCGCTGGGGGGCCGGGACACCGGGGAGCTGTTTTTT
CAISESLGGRDTGELFF
>-|TRBD1|TRBV19|TRBJ2-4
TGTGCCAGTAGTATAGCAGGACAGGGACTAGCCAAAAACATTCAGTACTTC
CASSIAGQGLAKNIQYF
>-|TRBD1|TRBV5-1|TRBJ1-2
TGCGCCAGCAGCCTTGGTGGGACAGGGTCCCACTATGGCTACACCTTC
CASSLGGTGSHYGYTF
>few|-|TRBV2|TRBJ1-4
TGTGCCAGCGCTCAGGACTCTGAAAAACTGTTTTTT
CASAQDSEKLFF
>few|TRBD2|TRBV14|TRBJ2-3
TGTGCCAGCAGCCAACAACTAGCGACAGATACGCAGTATTTT
CASSQQLATDTQYF
>few|TRBD2|TRBV11-2|TRBJ2-7
TGTGCCAGCAGCCGCCTGACTAGCGGGAGATTTGGCGAGCAGTACTTC
CASSRLTSGRFGEQYF
>-|-|TRBV20-1|TRBJ2-5
TGCAGTGCTAGTGGAGAGACCCAGTACTTC
CSASGETQYF
>many|-|TRBV12-5|TRBJ1-1
TGTGCTAGTGGTTTAAGGGTCGACACTGAAGCTTTCTTT
CASGLRVDTEAFF
>-|-|TRBV6-5|TRBJ2-1
TGTGCCAGCAGTTACGGTGGGGCCTACAATGAGCAGTTCTTC
CASSYGGAYNEQFF
>-|TRBD1|TRBV27|TRBJ2-2
TGTGCCAGCAAAACACAGGGGCGCACGAACACCGGGGAGCTGTTTTTT
CASKTQGRTNTGELFF
>-|TRBD2|TRBV14|TRBJ2-7
TGTGCCAGCAGCCAAGACGGCAGTCTAGCGGGAAGATACGAGCAGTACTTC
CASSQDGSLAGRYEQYF
>-|-|TRBV4-1|TRBJ1-5
TGCGCCAGCAGCCAGACCAATAGCAATCAGCCCCAGCATTTT
CASSQTNSNQPQHF